The clone carrying this TCR beta chain occurred many times. Antigen unknown. TCR beta VDJ combinations and CDR3 sequences were profiled from genomic DNA. TCRdb re-called the reads with MiXCR, one entry per CDR3 protein. The table includes 150,000 to 200,000 distinct CDR3 sequences, 35% to 55% detected once. This sample was taken from a study of CD8+CD57+ T cells in acquired aplastic anemia. Turning to the study itself: The study obtained roughly 10 million reads on average for CD4+ cells from healthy donors.

Study-level findings and limits: Patients and controls were not found to differ significantly in CD8+ Simpson's diversity. Around 27 was the count of CD8+ CDR3 sequences that patients shared with controls.

The germline V gene encodes CDR1 LNHDA and CDR2 SQIVND (reference sequence). This CDR3 is built from 13 residues. The V and J ends lost 10 bases and 2 bases respectively, with 13 bases between them. Material for sequencing was sorted CD4+, CD8+, or CD8+CD57+ T cells (not recorded which) from PBMCs. The receptor's source is a human donor in good health. The V call is TRBV19, the J call TRBJ2-3; D possibly matches TRBD1 or TRBD2 (5 bases each). CDR3 amino acids: CATMGPNTDTQYF. Here the CDR3 DNA reads TGTGCCACCATGGGACCTAACACAGATACGCAGTATTTT.